A selection of T cell receptor beta chains follows, all from one sample in a study of cytomegalovirus exposure and HLA in healthy donors. Sequencing used immunoSEQ multiplex PCR; TCRdb keeps in-frame clones, though not all of them. Reported are around 150,000 clones; the ten largest clones contain about 1.2%. The sequenced sample was PBMCs. These TCRs come from a woman in her fifties or sixties in good health and CMV-seronegative. Each CDR3 is given with its conserved first and last residue. The D gene is left open where the match is weak.

d_call: TRBD2; j_call: TRBJ2-3; v_call: TRBV7-8; cdr3_length: 15; cdr3_nt: TGTGCCAGCAGCAACCGGGACTATGCTGGAGATACGCAGTATTTT; cdr3_aa: CASSNRDYAGDTQYF
d_call: -; j_call: TRBJ2-7; v_call: TRBV19; cdr3_length: 14; cdr3_nt: TGTGCCAGTAGCCCCGCATATCGCGCCTACGAGCAGTACTTC; cdr3_aa: CASSPAYRAYEQYF
d_call: -; j_call: TRBJ1-3; v_call: TRBV2; cdr3_length: 15; cdr3_nt: TGTGCCAGCAGCGGCTACAGGGTCTCTGGAAACACCATATATTTT; cdr3_aa: CASSGYRVSGNTIYF
d_call: -; j_call: TRBJ2-2; v_call: TRBV5-1; cdr3_length: 13; cdr3_nt: TGCGCCAGCAGCTATCAGGACACCGGGGAGCTGTTTTTT; cdr3_aa: CASSYQDTGELFF
d_call: -; j_call: TRBJ2-7; v_call: TRBV6-5; cdr3_length: 15; cdr3_nt: TGTGCCAGCAGTTACTGGCAGGGGTCTGAATACGAGCAGTACTTC; cdr3_aa: CASSYWQGSEYEQYF
d_call: -; j_call: TRBJ2-7; v_call: TRBV10-2; cdr3_length: 12; cdr3_nt: TGCGCCAGCAGTGAGTCCTTTTACGAGCAGTACTTC; cdr3_aa: CASSESFYEQYF
d_call: -; j_call: TRBJ1-6; v_call: TRBV18; cdr3_length: 14; cdr3_nt: TGTGCCAGCTCCCGGGAGTCCTATAATTCACCCCTCCACTTT; cdr3_aa: CASSRESYNSPLHF
d_call: -; j_call: TRBJ1-4; v_call: TRBV15; cdr3_length: 16; cdr3_nt: TGTGCCACTACAGCGGCGGCAACCACAACTAATGAAAAACTGTTTTTT; cdr3_aa: CATTAAATTTNEKLFF
d_call: -; j_call: TRBJ1-1; v_call: TRBV10-3; cdr3_length: 13; cdr3_nt: TGTGCCATCGCCAAGACAACTAACACTGAAGCTTTCTTT; cdr3_aa: CAIAKTTNTEAFF
d_call: -; j_call: TRBJ1-1; v_call: TRBV6-1; cdr3_length: 15; cdr3_nt: TGTGCCAGCAGTGAAGCGTGGGGAGGGGGAACTGAAGCTTTCTTT; cdr3_aa: CASSEAWGGGTEAFF
d_call: TRBD1; j_call: TRBJ1-1; v_call: TRBV10-3; cdr3_length: 15; cdr3_nt: TGTGCAAGTAGGACAGGGGTCTCCCTGAACACTGAAGCTTTCTTT; cdr3_aa: CASRTGVSLNTEAFF
d_call: TRBD1; j_call: TRBJ2-7; v_call: TRBV6-5; cdr3_length: 15; cdr3_nt: TGTGCCAGCCGCAAGTCGGGACAGGGTTCCTACGAGCAGTACTTC; cdr3_aa: CASRKSGQGSYEQYF
d_call: -; j_call: TRBJ2-5; v_call: TRBV5-1; cdr3_length: 14; cdr3_nt: TGCGCCAGCAGCTTGGAAGCATTCCAAGAGACCCAGTACTTC; cdr3_aa: CASSLEAFQETQYF
d_call: -; j_call: TRBJ2-1; v_call: TRBV11-2; cdr3_length: 17; cdr3_nt: TGTGCCAGCAGCTTAGGGGCGGGACCGAGCTCCTACAATGAGCAGTTCTTC; cdr3_aa: CASSLGAGPSSYNEQFF
d_call: TRBD1; j_call: TRBJ1-1; v_call: TRBV7-9; cdr3_length: 13; cdr3_nt: TGTGCCAGCAGTTCAGGGGGCTACACTGAAGCTTTCTTT; cdr3_aa: CASSSGGYTEAFF
d_call: -; j_call: TRBJ1-2; v_call: TRBV4-2; cdr3_length: 15; cdr3_nt: TGTGCCAGCAGCCAAGAGTCAGGGGTAGTCTATGGCTACACCTTC; cdr3_aa: CASSQESGVVYGYTF
d_call: TRBD2; j_call: TRBJ2-1; v_call: TRBV5-1; cdr3_length: 17; cdr3_nt: TGCGCCAGCAGAAAGGATCAGATAGCGGGGGGCGCCTATGAGCAGTTCTTC; cdr3_aa: CASRKDQIAGGAYEQFF
d_call: TRBD2; j_call: TRBJ2-3; v_call: TRBV7-8; cdr3_length: 17; cdr3_nt: TGTGCCAGCAGTTTGGGACTAGCGGGGGGCCACGCAGGTACGCAGTATTTT; cdr3_aa: CASSLGLAGGHAGTQYF
d_call: TRBD2; j_call: TRBJ2-1; v_call: TRBV7-6; cdr3_length: 14; cdr3_nt: TGTGCCAGCAGCGGGGGCGGGGGGTACAATGAGCAGTTCTTC; cdr3_aa: CASSGGGGYNEQFF
d_call: -; j_call: TRBJ2-7; v_call: TRBV7-9; cdr3_length: 16; cdr3_nt: TGTGCCAGCAGCTTAGTTTTCGCGGGAAGCTCCTACGAGCAGTACTTC; cdr3_aa: CASSLVFAGSSYEQYF
d_call: TRBD1; j_call: TRBJ2-2; v_call: TRBV27; cdr3_length: 14; cdr3_nt: TGTGCCAGCAGTTGGGGACAGGGCGGGGGGGAGCTGTTTTTT; cdr3_aa: CASSWGQGGGELFF
d_call: -; j_call: TRBJ2-7; v_call: TRBV6-5; cdr3_length: 14; cdr3_nt: TGTGCCAGCAGCCCTGAGGGGGAGCTCTACGAGCAGTACTTC; cdr3_aa: CASSPEGELYEQYF
d_call: -; j_call: TRBJ1-1; v_call: TRBV2; cdr3_length: 13; cdr3_nt: TGTGCCAGCAGGGTGACCCCGAGCGCTGAAGCTTTCTTT; cdr3_aa: CASRVTPSAEAFF
d_call: TRBD2; j_call: TRBJ2-2; v_call: TRBV27; cdr3_length: 15; cdr3_nt: TGTGCCAGCTCCAGCGGGAGGGCGAACACCGGGGAGCTGTTTTTT; cdr3_aa: CASSSGRANTGELFF
d_call: -; j_call: TRBJ1-1; v_call: TRBV6-1; cdr3_length: 13; cdr3_nt: TGTGCCAGCACCTTCACAGGGAACACTGAAGCTTTCTTT; cdr3_aa: CASTFTGNTEAFF
d_call: TRBD1; j_call: TRBJ1-2; v_call: TRBV2; cdr3_length: 13; cdr3_nt: TGTGCCACCTCGTACAGGGGGTCGTTTGGCTACACCTTC; cdr3_aa: CATSYRGSFGYTF
d_call: TRBD1; j_call: TRBJ1-5; v_call: TRBV6-6; cdr3_length: 16; cdr3_nt: TGTGCCAGCAGTGGGTACAGGGGGAAGGGCAATCAGCCCCAGCATTTT; cdr3_aa: CASSGYRGKGNQPQHF
d_call: TRBD1; j_call: TRBJ1-2; v_call: TRBV6-1; cdr3_length: 15; cdr3_nt: TGTGCCAGCAGTGAACGGTTGGACAGGTTTTACGGCTACACCTTC; cdr3_aa: CASSERLDRFYGYTF
d_call: -; j_call: TRBJ2-7; v_call: TRBV19; cdr3_length: 15; cdr3_nt: TGTGCCAGTAGTAACAGACAGCGTGACACCTACGAGCAGTACTTC; cdr3_aa: CASSNRQRDTYEQYF
d_call: -; j_call: TRBJ2-5; v_call: TRBV10-1; cdr3_length: 15; cdr3_nt: TGCGCCAGCAGTGAGTCCGGGTCGGGGAGTGAGACCCAGTACTTC; cdr3_aa: CASSESGSGSETQYF
d_call: TRBD1; j_call: TRBJ1-1; v_call: TRBV5-6; cdr3_length: 13; cdr3_nt: TGTGCCAGCAGCCGGGACAGGAACACTGAAGCTTTCTTT; cdr3_aa: CASSRDRNTEAFF
d_call: -; j_call: TRBJ1-1; v_call: TRBV9; cdr3_length: 14; cdr3_nt: TGTGCCAGCAGTGGCCCAAGCCGGGGAGCCCGGGCTTTCTTT; cdr3_aa: CASSGPSRGARAFF
d_call: -; j_call: TRBJ2-1; v_call: TRBV6-6; cdr3_length: 11; cdr3_nt: TGTGCCAGCAGTGAGGACAATGAGCAGTTCTTC; cdr3_aa: CASSEDNEQFF
d_call: -; j_call: TRBJ2-1; v_call: TRBV2; cdr3_length: 13; cdr3_nt: TGTGCCAGCAGTGAAAGGGGCTACAATGAGCAGTTCTTC; cdr3_aa: CASSERGYNEQFF
d_call: -; j_call: TRBJ2-5; v_call: TRBV6-1; cdr3_length: 15; cdr3_nt: TGTGCCAGCAGTGTGGTCGGACACCAACAAGAGACCCAGTACTTC; cdr3_aa: CASSVVGHQQETQYF
d_call: -; j_call: TRBJ1-2; v_call: TRBV7-2; cdr3_length: 13; cdr3_nt: TGTGCCAGCAGCCTGGGTCCCGAGGATGGCTACACCTTC; cdr3_aa: CASSLGPEDGYTF
d_call: TRBD1; j_call: TRBJ2-5; v_call: TRBV2; cdr3_length: 13; cdr3_nt: TGTGCCAGCAGCGGGACAGGCCAAGAGACCCAGTACTTC; cdr3_aa: CASSGTGQETQYF
d_call: TRBD1; j_call: TRBJ1-1; v_call: TRBV5-8; cdr3_length: 17; cdr3_nt: TGTGCCAGCAGCTTAAGGGGGCCGGGAGTGAGGGCCACTGAAGCTTTCTTT; cdr3_aa: CASSLRGPGVRATEAFF
d_call: -; j_call: TRBJ2-3; v_call: TRBV7-3; cdr3_length: 15; cdr3_nt: TGTGCCAGCAGCTTAACGTCAGGGAGCACAGATACGCAGTATTTT; cdr3_aa: CASSLTSGSTDTQYF
d_call: TRBD2; j_call: TRBJ2-3; v_call: TRBV16; cdr3_length: 16; cdr3_nt: TGTGCCAGCAGCCAATCAAGCGGGGGGGGCACAGATACGCAGTATTTT; cdr3_aa: CASSQSSGGGTDTQYF
d_call: TRBD2; j_call: TRBJ2-1; v_call: TRBV4-2; cdr3_length: 16; cdr3_nt: TGTGCCAGCAGCCAAGATGTGACTAGCGGAAACAATGAGCAGTTCTTC; cdr3_aa: CASSQDVTSGNNEQFF
d_call: TRBD1; j_call: TRBJ2-3; v_call: TRBV7-3; cdr3_length: 17; cdr3_nt: TGTGCCAGCAGCTTAACAGGGCCTACGGGACAGGAAGATACGCAGTATTTT; cdr3_aa: CASSLTGPTGQEDTQYF
d_call: -; j_call: TRBJ1-5; v_call: TRBV5-6; cdr3_length: 15; cdr3_nt: TGTGCCAGCACAGCTTGGATGGGAGCCAATCAGCCCCAGCATTTT; cdr3_aa: CASTAWMGANQPQHF
d_call: TRBD1; j_call: TRBJ2-5; v_call: TRBV5-6; cdr3_length: 17; cdr3_nt: TGTGCCAGCAGCCCTGGAAAGCCTAGGGGGCTCGTGGAGACCCAGTACTTC; cdr3_aa: CASSPGKPRGLVETQYF
d_call: TRBD1; j_call: TRBJ1-5; v_call: TRBV7-6; cdr3_length: 15; cdr3_nt: TGTGCCAGCAGCTCAACAGGGGCCTGGGGTCAGCCCCAGCATTTT; cdr3_aa: CASSSTGAWGQPQHF
d_call: TRBD1; j_call: TRBJ2-7; v_call: TRBV7-9; cdr3_length: 14; cdr3_nt: TGTGCCAGCAGCAGACAGGGGCAGACCTACGAGCAGTACTTC; cdr3_aa: CASSRQGQTYEQYF
d_call: -; j_call: TRBJ2-1; v_call: TRBV5-1; cdr3_length: 16; cdr3_nt: TGCGCCAGCAGCTTGCAGGGTGAGAGCTCCTACAATGAGCAGTTCTTC; cdr3_aa: CASSLQGESSYNEQFF
d_call: -; j_call: TRBJ1-3; v_call: TRBV10-1; cdr3_length: 14; cdr3_nt: TGCGCCAGCTTACCCGGGGGAAATGGAAACACCATATATTTT; cdr3_aa: CASLPGGNGNTIYF
d_call: TRBD1; j_call: TRBJ1-1; v_call: TRBV6-6; cdr3_length: 15; cdr3_nt: TGTGCCAGCAGTTATGTACAGGGGAGGAACACTGAAGCTTTCTTT; cdr3_aa: CASSYVQGRNTEAFF
d_call: -; j_call: TRBJ2-1; v_call: TRBV5-5; cdr3_length: 18; cdr3_nt: TGTGCCAGCAGCTTTCTACCCAGCGGAGGGAGCTCCTACAATGAGCAGTTCTTC; cdr3_aa: CASSFLPSGGSSYNEQFF
d_call: -; j_call: TRBJ2-7; v_call: TRBV2; cdr3_length: 15; cdr3_nt: TGTGCCAGCAGTGAACGGGGACAATCTTCCTACGAGCAGTACTTC; cdr3_aa: CASSERGQSSYEQYF
d_call: TRBD1; j_call: TRBJ2-1; v_call: TRBV7-9; cdr3_length: 16; cdr3_nt: TGTGCCAGCCACCGAAACGGGGACAGGGCCCACAATGAGCAGTTCTTC; cdr3_aa: CASHRNGDRAHNEQFF
d_call: -; j_call: TRBJ1-5; v_call: TRBV6-1; cdr3_length: 16; cdr3_nt: TGTGCCAGCAGTGAGCGGGGGACCAGGGTTAATCAGCCCCAGCATTTT; cdr3_aa: CASSERGTRVNQPQHF
d_call: -; j_call: TRBJ1-3; v_call: TRBV27; cdr3_length: 15; cdr3_nt: TGTGCCAGCAGTTTATCGGGGGGGTCTGGAAACACCATATATTTT; cdr3_aa: CASSLSGGSGNTIYF
d_call: TRBD1; j_call: TRBJ1-5; v_call: TRBV6-6; cdr3_length: 16; cdr3_nt: TGTGCCAGCACCGGGACAGGGGAGGCGAGCAATCAGCCCCAGCATTTT; cdr3_aa: CASTGTGEASNQPQHF
d_call: TRBD1; j_call: TRBJ1-1; v_call: TRBV4-2; cdr3_length: 15; cdr3_nt: TGTGCCAGCAGCCAAGATCCCGTCCAGGGGGAAAAAGCTTTCTTT; cdr3_aa: CASSQDPVQGEKAFF
d_call: TRBD1; j_call: TRBJ2-7; v_call: TRBV27; cdr3_length: 17; cdr3_nt: TGTGCCAGCAGTTTATACCGAGCCACAGACAGGGCATACGAGCAGTACTTC; cdr3_aa: CASSLYRATDRAYEQYF